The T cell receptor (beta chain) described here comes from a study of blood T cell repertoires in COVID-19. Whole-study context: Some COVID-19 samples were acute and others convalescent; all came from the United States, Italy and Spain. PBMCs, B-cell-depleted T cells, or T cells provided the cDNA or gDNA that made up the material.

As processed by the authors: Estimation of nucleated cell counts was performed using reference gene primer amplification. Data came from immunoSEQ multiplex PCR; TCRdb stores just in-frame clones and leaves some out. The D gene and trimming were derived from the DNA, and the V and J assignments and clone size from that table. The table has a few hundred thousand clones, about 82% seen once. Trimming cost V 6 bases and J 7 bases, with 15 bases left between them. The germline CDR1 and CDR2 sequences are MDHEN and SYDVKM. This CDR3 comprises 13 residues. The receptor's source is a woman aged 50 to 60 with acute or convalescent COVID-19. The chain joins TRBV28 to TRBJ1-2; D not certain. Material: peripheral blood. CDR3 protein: CASSLPAAAGYTF. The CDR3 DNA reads TGTGCCAGCAGCCTACCCGCGGCGGCTGGCTACACCTTC.